This T cell receptor (beta chain) is drawn from a study of blood T cells in healthy people across ages. Using a J-beta primer mix together with a sample-barcoded 5' primer, a second PCR was run for roughly 6 to 12 cycles. TCRdb re-derived calls from the 5' RACE reads in MiXCR, one entry per CDR3 protein. The table shows 550,000 to 750,000 distinct CDR3 sequences, with around a fifth occurring only once. The CDR3 has 15 residues. V was pared by 6 bases and J by 5 bases, with 7 bases of the junction left unmatched. Germline CDR1 is MDHEN and CDR2 is SYDVKM. The study recruited healthy Caucasian donors from Russia who were aged roughly 6 to 100. Researchers report isolating at least 6.5 million PBMCs per sample.

The sequencing input was blood. The TCR originated in an older man in good health. This chain links TRBV28 with TRBJ2-1, with TRBD2 matching 10 bases. CDR3 protein: CASREAGGLHNEQFF. The CDR3 coding sequence is TGTGCCAGCAGGGAAGCGGGAGGGCTTCACAATGAGCAGTTCTTC.